A single TCR beta chain is shown here with its context. Its target is not known. This sample is drawn from a study of blood T cells in healthy people across ages. Study-level results: It was not possible, with unsorted PBMCs, to conclusively compare naive and antigen-experienced cells. Diversity of TCR beta correlated strongly with naive T cell percentage. Roughly linearly, TCR beta diversity per million T cells fell as age increased.

A second PCR of about 6 to 11 cycles used a sample-barcoded 5' primer and a J-beta primer mix. Researchers report that a template-switch adaptor with 12 random nucleotides tagged each cDNA molecule. In TCRdb, the 5' RACE reads were re-called with MiXCR into one record per CDR3 protein. The sample consists of about 640,000 distinct CDR3 sequences, roughly 41% of them appearing once. Germline V CDR1 and CDR2: SGDLS, YYNGEE. CDR3 length: 14 residues. Trimming cost V 0 bases and J 10 bases, with 14 bases left between them. The chain employs TRBV9 and TRBJ2-1; D possibly corresponds to TRBD1 (5 bases). The sequence derives from a man at least 80 years old in good health. The source material was blood. The CDR3 protein is CASSVDSGYWEQFF. CDR3 in DNA: TGTGCCAGCAGCGTAGACTCAGGGTATTGGGAGCAGTTCTTC.